The 21 T cell receptor beta chains below all came from one sample that was sequenced in a study of OX40 agonist ivuxolimab in advanced cancers. The table came from immunoSEQ multiplex PCR; TCRdb's copy has only in-frame clones and leaves some out. Counted here are 70,000 or so clones, roughly 87% occurring once; the ten biggest clones make up roughly 2.5%. Sample: CD4+ or CD8+ T cells sorted from blood, taken in a trial of the OX40 agonist ivuxolimab. These receptors were collected from an adult with an advanced solid tumor such as melanoma, head and neck, liver or kidney cancer.

This clone occurred a few times. V and J are TRBV29-1 and TRBJ1-5; D gene uncertain. Germline V gene sequence: CDR1 SQVTM, CDR2 ANQGSEA. The ends were cut back, 4 bases at V and 1 base at J, with 8 bases in the middle. This CDR3 comprises 13 residues. The CDR3 DNA follows: TGCAGCGTTGTCTGGGAAAGCAATCAGCCCCAGCATTTT. Its protein product is CSVVWESNQPQHF.

The chain combines TRBV6-1 with TRBJ2-2; weak D call: TRBD2 (5 bases). The V gene lost 6 bases and the J gene lost 4 bases, with 9 bases spanning the gap. In germline, CDR1 is MNHNS, CDR2 SASEGT. The CDR3 has 13 residues. The CDR3 sequence is CASRGSSTGELFF. The CDR3 DNA sequence: TGTGCCAGCAGGGGGAGCAGCACCGGGGAGCTGTTTTTT.

This rearrangement joins TRBV5-6 to TRBJ2-4, with 7 positions matching TRBD1. From germline, CDR1 is SGHDT and CDR2 YYEEEE. The CDR3 loop spans 14 amino acids. V lost 2 bases and J lost 4; bases outside the gene matches: 3. The CDR3 DNA reads as TGTGCCAGCAGCTTACGGGACAGAAAAAACATTCAGTACTTC. Its protein product is CASSLRDRKNIQYF.

The chain uses TRBV19 and TRBJ2-2, with a weak D call TRBD2 (7 bases). Trimming took 10 bases from V and 4 from J, leaving 19 bases between them. Germline CDR1 reads LNHDA; CDR2 reads SQIVND (reference sequence). The CDR3 has 15 residues. The CDR3 region is CATSLSGGATGELFF. In nucleotides, the CDR3 is TGTGCCACCTCTCTTTCTGGGGGGGCCACCGGGGAGCTGTTTTTT.

The V and J genes are TRBV5-1 and TRBJ2-5; possibly TRBD1 for D (8 bases). The ends were cut back, 0 bases at V and 11 bases at J, with 26 bases in the middle. This CDR3 region has 17 residues. Germline CDR1 reads SGHRS; CDR2 reads YFSETQ. In nucleotides, the CDR3 is TGCGCCAGCAGCTTGGAGGGCGGCAGGGGGCTGCTGCGGGAGCAGTACTTC. Translation gives CASSLEGGRGLLREQYF.

The chain has TRBV7-9 and TRBJ2-7; 8 bases line up with TRBD1. V shed 5 bases, J shed 9 bases, and the junction held 9 bases outside the gene matches. CDR1 is SEHNR and CDR2 is FQNEAQ in the germline V gene (reference sequence). The CDR3 is 13 amino acids. The DNA for the CDR3 is TGTGCCAGCAGCCCCCAACAGGGGGTCAGGCAGTACTTC. Its translation is CASSPQQGVRQYF.

The rearrangement links TRBV6-5 to TRBJ1-2, with TRBD1 matching 10 bases. Trimming at V came to 6 bases and at J to 8 bases, leaving 6 bases not matched to a gene. The V gene's germline CDR1 is MNHEY and CDR2 SVGAGI. The length of the CDR3 is 13 residues. CDR3 region: CASSPGQGFGYTF. CDR3 sequence (DNA): TGTGCCAGCAGCCCGGGACAGGGGTTCGGCTACACCTTC.

A few counts support this clone. The V call is TRBV5-4, the J call TRBJ1-3, with D unresolved. CDR1 is SGHNT and CDR2 is YYREEE in the germline V gene (reference sequence). The CDR3 is 14 amino acids. Trimming removed 0 bases from V and 1 base from J, with 5 bases in between. Here the CDR3 DNA reads TGTGCCAGCAGCTTGGGAGGGTCTGGAAACACCATATATTTT. Protein sequence: CASSLGGSGNTIYF.

The chain has TRBV18 and TRBJ2-6, with TRBD1 matching over 8 bases. With V trimmed by 1 base and J by 0 bases, 8 bases remained unmatched. The CDR3 has 19 amino acids. Germline CDR1 and CDR2: KGHSH and LQKENI. The CDR3 loop is CASSPRPLDRDSGANVLTF. CDR3 bases: TGTGCCAGCTCACCACGACCTTTGGACAGGGACTCTGGGGCCAACGTCCTGACTTTC.

The J gene is TRBJ1-3, the V gene TRBV29-1; D uncertain. The CDR3 is made up of 12 amino acids. Germline CDR1 and CDR2: SQVTM and ANQGSEA. Trimming stripped 7 bases from V and 0 bases from J, with 7 bases between. CDR3 sequence: CSASHSGNTIYF. CDR3 in DNA: TGCAGCGCTTCACACTCTGGAAACACCATATATTTT.

This chain uses TRBV7-2 with TRBJ1-2; possibly TRBD1 for D (6 bases). CDR1 and CDR2 (germline): SGHTA, FQGNSA. The CDR3 has 13 residues. Between the trimmed V and J ends, which lost 5 bases and 4 bases, there was a span of 11 bases. Here the CDR3 DNA reads TGTGCCAGCAGCCTAACAGGGTCCTATGGCTACACCTTC. Its translation: CASSLTGSYGYTF.

This clone was observed a few times. The chain carries TRBV2 and TRBJ2-1; 9 bases line up with TRBD1. The CDR3 has 14 residues. The germline V gene has CDR1 SNHLY and CDR2 FYNNEI. The J segment lost 6 bases and the V segment lost 4 bases, leaving 4 bases of the junction unmatched. CDR3 bases: TGTGCCAGCAGTGGACAGGGGGTGTTCAATGAGCAGTTCTTC. Translation: CASSGQGVFNEQFF.

The V gene is TRBV5-1, the J gene TRBJ2-7; no clear D gene. V lost 0 bases and J 0 bases, leaving 13 bases between the germline ends. CDR1 SGHRS and CDR2 YFSETQ come from the germline V gene. The length of the CDR3 is 16 residues. The CDR3 is CASSLEIQIGSYEQYF. Written as DNA, the CDR3 is TGCGCCAGCAGCTTGGAGATCCAGATAGGCTCCTACGAGCAGTACTTC. The whole variable domain, filled in from reference TRBV5-1 and TRBJ2-7, reads KAGVTQTPRYLIKTRGQQVTLSCSPISGHRSVSWYQQTPGQGLQFLFEYFSETQRNKGNFPGRFSGRQFSNSRSEMNVSTLELGDSALYLCASSLEIQIGSYEQYFGPGTRLTVT.

This clone was seen only once. The chain combines TRBV6-5 with TRBJ2-5; 9 nucleotides align to TRBD2. The junction had 10 bases not matched to a gene; V was cut back by 6 bases and J by 5 bases. This CDR3 region has 15 residues. The germline gives CDR1 MNHEY, CDR2 SVGAGI. The CDR3 region has the DNA TGTGCCAGCAGCCAGGATAGCGGGAGCCGGGAGACCCAGTACTTC. It translates to CASSQDSGSRETQYF.

V usage is TRBV6-1 and J usage is TRBJ1-2, with no clear D. The CDR3 extends over 18 amino acids. V lost 2 bases and J lost 3, with 22 bases in between. Germline V gives CDR1 MNHNS, CDR2 SASEGT. The CDR3 protein is CASSERSRSVSWYYGYTF. The CDR3 DNA follows: TGTGCCAGCAGTGAAAGATCCCGTTCGGTCTCATGGTACTATGGCTACACCTTC.

The chain links TRBV5-6 to TRBJ2-1; a weak D match, TRBD2 (6 bases). Germline V gene data show CDR1 as SGHDT and CDR2 as YYEEEE. V gave up 2 bases and J gave up 3 bases, with 9 bases separating them. There are 14 residues in the CDR3. Here the CDR3 reads CASSLSGRYNEQFF. The CDR3 DNA follows: TGTGCCAGCAGCTTAAGCGGGCGCTACAATGAGCAGTTCTTC.

On this clone itself: Additional DNA sequences in this sample encode the identical CDR3. The V call is TRBV30, the J call TRBJ1-1; D unclear. The length of the CDR3 is 13 residues. Germline-derived CDR1 and CDR2 are GTSNPN and SVGIG (reference sequence). Trimming shortened V by 3 bases and J by 2 bases, and 10 bases separated the two germline ends. CDR3 bases: TGTGCCTGGAGACGGAACACCAACACTGAAGCTTTCTTT. Protein sequence: CAWRRNTNTEAFF.

This rearrangement joins TRBV7-3 to TRBJ1-1; TRBD1 might be the D (5 bases). The CDR3 contains 14 residues. Between the trimmed V and J ends, which lost 6 bases and 4 bases, there was a span of 15 bases. Germline CDR1 SGHTA, CDR2 FQGTGA. The CDR3 spells CASSQTPGGTEAFF. In DNA, the CDR3 is TGTGCCAGCAGTCAAACCCCCGGGGGCACTGAAGCTTTCTTT. Complete variable domain (other parts from reference TRBV7-3 and TRBJ1-1): GAGVSQTPSNKVTEKGKYVELRCDPISGHTALYWYRQSLGQGPEFLIYFQGTGAADDSGLPNDRFFAVRPEGSVSTLKIQRTERGDSAVYLCASSQTPGGTEAFFGQGTRLTVV.

V and J are TRBV5-4 and TRBJ2-7; D unclear. V lost 4 bases to trimming and J lost 5 bases, with 19 bases between them. CDR1 and CDR2 (germline): SGHNT, YYREEE (reference sequence). CDR3 size: 15 residues. CDR3 sequence: CASSQAFRSFDEQYF. In DNA form, the CDR3 reads TGTGCCAGCAGCCAAGCCTTTCGTAGCTTCGACGAGCAGTACTTC.

This chain uses TRBV19 with TRBJ2-5; D might be TRBD1 or TRBD2, each matching 5 bases. V lost 3 bases and J lost 7, with 15 bases in between. This CDR3 has 14 residues. From germline, CDR1 is LNHDA and CDR2 SQIVND (reference sequence). The CDR3 loop reads CASSIMGPRGTQYF. The CDR3 nucleotides read TGTGCCAGTAGTATTATGGGACCGAGGGGGACCCAGTACTTC.

The chain combines TRBV4-1 with TRBJ1-2; D uncertain. Trimming left V 5 bases short and J 2 bases short, with 12 bases between. The CDR3 is 14 amino acids. Germline values: CDR1 MGHRA, CDR2 YSYEKL. CDR3 bases: TGCGCCAGCAGCAATATAGGCCTAAACTATGGCTACACCTTC. Protein product: CASSNIGLNYGYTF.